Each of the 22 T cell receptor beta chains below was sequenced from the same sample in a study of T cells in Graves' hyperthyroidism and ophthalmopathy. What was amplified from RNA transcripts were TCR beta CDR3 regions. The study used the HTBI primer set for a first-round RT-PCR of the TCR CDR3. Via MiXCR, TCRdb re-called the multiplex PCR reads, giving one row per CDR3 protein. The data show under 550,000 distinct CDR3 sequences, 20% seen once. The specimen sequenced was blood. Receptors originate from a man aged 40-49 years with Graves' ophthalmopathy.

The chain combines TRBV27 with TRBJ2-2, with D possibly matching TRBD1 (5 bases). V lost 4 bases and J 4 bases, leaving 13 bases between the germline ends. The CDR3 covers 15 residues. Germline CDR1 MNHEY, CDR2 SMNVEV (reference sequence). CDR3 in amino acids: CASSSPEQATGELFF. The DNA for the CDR3 is TGTGCCAGCAGTTCTCCCGAACAGGCCACCGGGGAGCTGTTTTTT.

This clonotype has only a few counts. The rearrangement joins TRBV18 to TRBJ2-2, with 12 positions matching TRBD1. V shed 0 bases, J shed 4 bases, and the junction held 3 bases outside the gene matches. Germline CDR1 is KGHSH and CDR2 is LQKENI. CDR3 length equals 17 residues. CDR3 nucleotides: TGTGCCAGCTCACCACCGAGGGGACAGGGGGCCACCGGGGAGCTGTTTTTT. Residues: CASSPPRGQGATGELFF.

This clonotype was counted a few times. The rearrangement joins TRBV4-3 to TRBJ2-6, with D uncertain. Germline V gene data show CDR1 as LGHNA and CDR2 as YSLEER. The CDR3 loop spans 17 amino acids. Trimming took 0 bases from V and 0 from J, leaving 9 bases between them. The CDR3 region is CASSQELASSGANVLTF. The CDR3 DNA is TGCGCCAGCAGCCAAGAATTGGCGAGCTCTGGGGCCAACGTCCTGACTTTC.

This clonotype was found many times. The rearrangement uses TRBV11-2 and TRBJ1-1; D remains ambiguous. The CDR3 runs 9 residues. Trimming shortened V by 11 bases and J by 6 bases, and 7 bases separated the two germline ends. Germline V gene data show CDR1 as SGHAT and CDR2 as FQNNGV. The CDR3 coding sequence is TGTGCCCTCCCCCCTGAAGCTTTCTTT. It is translated as CALPPEAFF. The entire variable domain, with the rest obtained from reference TRBV11-2 and TRBJ1-1, is as follows: EAGVAQSPRYKIIEKRQSVAFWCNPISGHATLYWYQQILGQGPKLLIQFQNNGVVDDSQLPKDRFSAERLKGVDSTLKIQPAKLEDSAVYLCALPPEAFFGQGTRLTVV.

This clonotype has a count of ten or more. The V gene is TRBV20-1, the J gene TRBJ1-1; TRBD1 aligns across 10 bases. Germline CDR1 DFQATT, CDR2 SNEGSKA (reference sequence). This CDR3 comprises 15 residues. V was pared by 5 bases and J by 1 base, with 7 bases of the junction left unmatched. This CDR3 is CSAPRQGARNTEAFF. CDR3 DNA sequence: TGCAGTGCTCCGCGACAGGGGGCGCGGAACACTGAAGCTTTCTTT.

This clonotype was counted a few times. V and J are TRBV5-1 and TRBJ1-2; D might be TRBD1 (6 bases). This CDR3 has 16 residues. The V and J ends lost 2 bases and 2 bases respectively, with 16 bases between them. CDR1 is SGHRS and CDR2 is YFSETQ in the germline V gene. Here the CDR3 reads CASSLVSMDSNYGYTF. The CDR3 bases are TGCGCCAGCAGCTTAGTCTCCATGGACAGCAACTATGGCTACACCTTC.

This clonotype was seen ten or more times. The chain uses TRBV5-5 and TRBJ2-3; TRBD1 or TRBD2 may be the D gene (5 bases each). V lost 1 base and J lost 5, with 8 bases in between. The length of the CDR3 is 13 residues. CDR1 is SGHKS and CDR2 is YYEKEE in the germline V gene (reference sequence). The CDR3 nucleotides read TGTGCCAGCAGCTTGAGGGGAGAAGATACGCAGTATTTT. Its translation is CASSLRGEDTQYF.

This clonotype occurred a few times. The V call is TRBV20-1, the J call TRBJ1-6; perhaps TRBD1 as D (5 bases). Trimming removed 0 bases at V and 6 bases at J, with 9 bases between. This CDR3 has 14 residues. Per the germline V gene, CDR1 is DFQATT and CDR2 is SNEGSKA (reference sequence). The CDR3 DNA follows: TGCAGTGCTAGAGAGTCGGGGGGTAATTCACCCCTCCACTTT. Its protein product is CSARESGGNSPLHF.

This clonotype was observed a handful of times. The chain is built from TRBV18 and TRBJ2-7; 10 nucleotides agree with TRBD1. CDR1 and CDR2 (germline): KGHSH, LQKENI. Germline trimming cut 2 bases from V and 3 bases from J; bases unmatched to any gene: 7. The CDR3 spans 16 residues. CDR3 DNA sequence: TGTGCCAGCTCACCATCTACCGGGACAGGGGACTACGAGCAGTACTTC. Translating it yields CASSPSTGTGDYEQYF.

This clonotype was observed a few times. The V call is TRBV12-3 or TRBV12-4, the J call TRBJ2-1; D remains unclear. Trimming cost V 5 bases and J 9 bases, with 11 bases left between them. The CDR3 loop spans 12 amino acids. The CDR3 DNA follows: TGTGCCAGCAGTCTCACTGGAGCTGAGCAGTTCTTC. Translating gives CASSLTGAEQFF.

The V gene is TRBV5-1, the J gene TRBJ2-7; tentatively, D is TRBD1 or TRBD2 (5 bases each). Looked up from germline, CDR1 is SGHRS and CDR2 is YFSETQ. This CDR3 is 15 amino acids long. Trimming cost V 5 bases and J 1 base, with 16 bases left between them. CDR3 nucleotide sequence: TGCGCCAGCAGGACGGGACCCAGGGCTTCCTACGAGCAGTACTTC. It codes for CASRTGPRASYEQYF.

The chain recombines TRBV20-1 with TRBJ2-4; D is possibly TRBD1 or TRBD2 (5 bases each). The CDR3 is 16 residues long. Germline CDR1 reads DFQATT; CDR2 reads SNEGSKA (reference sequence). The V end was cut by 0 bases, the J end by 6 bases, with 18 bases between. CDR3 amino acids: CSARDPPRGVGNIQYF. CDR3 nucleotide sequence: TGCAGTGCTAGAGATCCCCCAAGGGGAGTGGGAAACATTCAGTACTTC.

This chain joins TRBV4-3 and TRBJ2-3; D gene uncertain. Trimming shortened V by 1 base and J by 6 bases, and 11 bases separated the two germline ends. CDR3 length: 14 amino acids. Germline CDR1 and CDR2: LGHNA and YSLEER. The CDR3 region is CASSQGYQADTQYF. The CDR3 DNA sequence: TGCGCCAGCAGCCAAGGGTACCAGGCGGATACGCAGTATTTT.

This clonotype was detected once. The V call is TRBV13, the J call TRBJ2-4, with 7 bases matching TRBD2. This CDR3 is built from 16 residues. The V and J ends lost 5 bases and 3 bases, in that order; junction bases with no gene match: 10. Per germline, CDR1 PRHDT and CDR2 FYEKMQ (reference sequence). The CDR3 spells CASSTRLADGKNIQYF. CDR3 sequence (DNA): TGTGCCAGCAGCACCCGACTAGCTGATGGCAAAAACATTCAGTACTTC.

This chain joins TRBV11-2 and TRBJ2-3; the match to TRBD2 covers 8 bases. The ends lost 5 bases at V and 4 bases at J; junction bases unmatched: 8. Germline CDR1 and CDR2: SGHAT and FQNNGV. The CDR3 contains 15 residues. The CDR3 DNA reads TGTGCCAGCAGCCCCCGAAGCGGGAGCGCAGATACGCAGTATTTT. It specifies CASSPRSGSADTQYF.

This clonotype was observed many times. The chain employs TRBV5-1 and TRBJ1-1; unclear D gene. V lost 4 bases and J 5 bases, leaving 15 bases between the germline ends. The CDR3 totals 14 residues. Germline-derived CDR1 and CDR2 are SGHRS and YFSETQ. This CDR3 reads CASSPQRLGTEAFF. Written as DNA, the CDR3 is TGCGCCAGCAGCCCCCAGAGATTGGGGACTGAAGCTTTCTTT.

This clonotype was recorded a few times. The CDR3 is CATTTTGTIYEQYF. In nucleotides, the CDR3 is TGTGCCACTACTACTACAGGGACGATCTACGAGCAGTACTTC. The chain recombines TRBV6-2 or TRBV6-3 with TRBJ2-7; a weak D match, TRBD1 (6 bases). Germline V CDR1 and CDR2: MNHEY, SVGEGT. This CDR3 contains 14 residues. V was clipped by 10 bases and J by 3 bases, with 19 bases between them.

This clonotype appeared many times. The chain employs TRBV27 and TRBJ2-7; TRBD1 might be the D (6 bases). The germline gives CDR1 MNHEY, CDR2 SMNVEV (reference sequence). This CDR3 is 15 amino acids long. V was clipped by 3 bases and J by 4 bases, with 16 bases between them. The CDR3 is CASSFSDRTRYEQYF. The CDR3 DNA sequence: TGTGCCAGCAGTTTCTCGGACAGAACCAGATACGAGCAGTACTTC.

The table lists this clonotype with many counts. The chain couples TRBV28 to TRBJ2-7, with D tentatively TRBD2 (6 bases). Trimming left V 2 bases short and J 0 bases short, with 14 bases between. The CDR3 length is 16 residues. Germline lookup yields CDR1 MDHEN and CDR2 SYDVKM. The CDR3, as DNA: TGTGCCAGCAGTTTAGGCGGCGGGATCAGCTCCTACGAGCAGTACTTC. Translation gives CASSLGGGISSYEQYF.

This clonotype occurred many times. The chain carries TRBV2 and TRBJ2-3, with D tentatively TRBD2 (6 bases). Trimming shortened V by 2 bases and J by 3 bases, and 12 bases separated the two germline ends. CDR3 length: 15 amino acids. The germline CDR1 and CDR2 sequences are SNHLY and FYNNEI. Written as DNA, the CDR3 is TGTGCCAGCAGTGAAATGGGAGGTAGTACAGATACGCAGTATTTT. Amino acid sequence: CASSEMGGSTDTQYF.

This clonotype was counted many times. The rearrangement links TRBV2 to TRBJ1-5; no clear D. Trimming stripped 5 bases from V and 9 bases from J, with 17 bases between. CDR3 size: 14 residues. CDR1 is SNHLY, CDR2 FYNNEI, per germline. This CDR3 reads CASSPNNPGMPQHF. The CDR3 DNA is TGTGCCAGCAGTCCGAACAACCCCGGTATGCCCCAGCATTTT.

This chain joins TRBV27 and TRBJ1-6; D call uncertain. Germline V gene sequence: CDR1 MNHEY, CDR2 SMNVEV (reference sequence). The V and J ends lost 5 bases and 13 bases respectively, with 12 bases between them. This CDR3 region has 12 residues. CDR3 bases: TGTGCCAGCAGTCTCTTGGAGGGCCCCCTCCACTTT. This sequence encodes CASSLLEGPLHF.